The 25 T cell receptor beta chains presented below share a single source sample, sequenced in a study of OX40 agonist ivuxolimab in advanced cancers. Data came from immunoSEQ multiplex PCR; TCRdb stores just in-frame clones and leaves some out. The sample holds over 100,000 clones, under 95% seen once. The source was CD4+ or CD8+ T cells sorted from blood, collected in a trial of the OX40 agonist ivuxolimab. These TCRs come from an adult with an advanced solid tumor such as melanoma, head and neck, liver or kidney cancer.

The chain has TRBV5-1 and TRBJ2-5, with 8 bases that match TRBD2. Unmatched junction bases numbered 10, after V lost 1 base and J lost 5 bases. The CDR3 has 16 residues. The germline CDR1 and CDR2 sequences are SGHRS and YFSETQ. The CDR3: CASSLTGRGGGETQYF. The CDR3 bases are TGCGCCAGCAGCTTGACCGGGAGGGGCGGGGGTGAGACCCAGTACTTC.

This chain connects TRBV11-3 to TRBJ2-3, with TRBD2 as a possible D gene (5 bases). CDR1 SGHNT and CDR2 YENEEA come from the germline V gene. Trimming pared 3 bases from V and 1 base from J, leaving 14 bases between. The CDR3 consists of 16 residues. This chain's CDR3 is CASSFDFGVGTDTQYF. Written as DNA, the CDR3 is TGTGCCAGCAGCTTCGACTTCGGGGTAGGCACAGATACGCAGTATTTT.

The chain joins TRBV5-1 to TRBJ2-5, with TRBD1 matching 8 bases. Germline CDR1 and CDR2: SGHRS and YFSETQ. V shed 6 bases and J 4 bases; nucleotides not matched to a gene: 23. The CDR3 has 19 amino acids. CDR3 nucleotide sequence: TGCGCCAGCAACGGACAGGGACACGGGGAGGCACTAGTCCGAGAGACCCAGTACTTC. Protein product: CASNGQGHGEALVRETQYF.

This chain joins TRBV5-4 and TRBJ2-7; either TRBD1 or TRBD2 may fit D (5 bases each). This CDR3 is 16 amino acids long. Trimming took off 0 bases at V and 5 bases at J, with 18 bases between the two ends. Germline V gene sequence: CDR1 SGHNT, CDR2 YYREEE (reference sequence). The CDR3 sequence: CASSLAGAGRGHEQYF. The CDR3 nucleotides are TGTGCCAGCAGCTTGGCCGGGGCAGGGCGCGGCCACGAGCAGTACTTC.

The chain combines TRBV7-2 with TRBJ1-6; TRBD1 aligns across 8 bases. Looked up from germline, CDR1 is SGHTA and CDR2 is FQGNSA. Germline trimming cut 4 bases from V and 5 bases from J; bases unmatched to any gene: 7. The CDR3 length is 16 residues. The CDR3: CASSSETGVNNSPLHF. The CDR3, as DNA: TGTGCCAGCAGCTCCGAGACAGGGGTCAATAATTCACCCCTCCACTTT.

The chain combines TRBV4-2 with TRBJ1-1; maybe TRBD1 (5 bases). CDR1 LGHNA and CDR2 YNFKEQ come from the germline V gene. The CDR3 consists of 13 residues. V was clipped by 5 bases and J by 7 bases, with 14 bases between them. The CDR3 region has the DNA TGTGCCAGCAGCTATGCAGGGTGGATTGAAGCTTTCTTT. Its translation: CASSYAGWIEAFF.

This chain links TRBV6-5 with TRBJ1-1; 7 nucleotides agree with TRBD1. CDR3 length: 14 amino acids. Germline V CDR1 and CDR2: MNHEY, SVGAGI. The ends lost 6 bases at V and 4 bases at J; junction bases unmatched: 8. The CDR3 spells CASSRQGSGTEAFF. The DNA for the CDR3 is TGTGCCAGCAGCAGACAGGGATCGGGCACTGAAGCTTTCTTT.

This chain links TRBV11-3 with TRBJ1-1; D remains unclear. The CDR3 length is 13 residues. From germline, CDR1 is SGHNT and CDR2 YENEEA. V lost 4 bases, J lost 5 bases, and 11 bases lay in between. The CDR3, as DNA: TGTGCCAGCAGCTCGACGGACGGTACTGAAGCTTTCTTT. Amino acid sequence: CASSSTDGTEAFF. Using reference TRBV11-3 and TRBJ1-1 for the parts outside the CDR3, the full variable domain is EAGVVQSPRYKIIEKKQPVAFWCNPISGHNTLYWYLQNLGQGPELLIRYENEEAVDDSQLPKDRFSAERLKGVDSTLKIQPAELGDSAVYLCASSSTDGTEAFFGQGTRLTVV.

The V gene is TRBV30, the J gene TRBJ2-7; a possible D gene is TRBD2 (5 bases). The CDR3 is made up of 15 amino acids. Trimming stripped 3 bases from V and 6 bases from J, with 21 bases between. Germline lookup yields CDR1 GTSNPN and CDR2 SVGIG (reference sequence). CDR3: CAWSKTGNWLREQYF. The DNA of the CDR3 is TGTGCCTGGAGCAAAACCGGGAACTGGCTCCGCGAGCAGTACTTC.

V gene TRBV7-3 combines with J gene TRBJ2-3; 9 bases agree with TRBD2. CDR1 SGHTA and CDR2 FQGTGA come from the germline V gene. The junction had 9 bases not matched to a gene; V was cut back by 5 bases and J by 3 bases. The CDR3 covers 16 residues. CDR3 coding DNA: TGTGCCAGCAGCCATCTTCAGCGGGAGGTGACAGATACGCAGTATTTT. Its protein product is CASSHLQREVTDTQYF. The full variable domain, with the rest looked up from reference TRBV7-3 and TRBJ2-3, is GAGVSQTPSNKVTEKGKYVELRCDPISGHTALYWYRQSLGQGPEFLIYFQGTGAADDSGLPNDRFFAVRPEGSVSTLKIQRTERGDSAVYLCASSHLQREVTDTQYFGPGTRLTVL.

The CDR3: CASSYSGQVNTGELFF. In DNA, the CDR3 is TGTGCCAGCAGTTACTCGGGCCAGGTGAACACCGGGGAGCTGTTTTTT. The V gene is TRBV6-5, the J gene TRBJ2-2; D not resolved. V gave up 0 bases and J gave up 1 base, with 9 bases separating them. Per the germline V gene, CDR1 is MNHEY and CDR2 is SVGAGI. This CDR3 region has 16 residues.

This chain links TRBV5-5 with TRBJ1-1; possibly TRBD1 for D (5 bases). CDR3 length: 16 residues. Trimming cost V 4 bases and J 0 bases, with 16 bases left between them. Looked up from germline, CDR1 is SGHKS and CDR2 is YYEKEE (reference sequence). In DNA, the CDR3 is TGTGCCAGCAGCCCTAAAGGCCAGGGCATGAACACTGAAGCTTTCTTT. Translation: CASSPKGQGMNTEAFF. The whole variable domain, remainder taken from reference TRBV5-5 and TRBJ1-1, is DAGVTQSPTHLIKTRGQQVTLRCSPISGHKSVSWYQQVLGQGPQFIFQYYEKEERGRGNFPDRFSARQFPNYSSELNVNALLLGDSALYLCASSPKGQGMNTEAFFGQGTRLTVV.

This chain connects TRBV7-9 to TRBJ1-4; D is ambiguous. The CDR3 length is 12 residues. The germline V gene encodes CDR1 SEHNR and CDR2 FQNEAQ (reference sequence). The ends were cut back, 4 bases at V and 10 bases at J, with 10 bases in the middle. CDR3 loop: CASSWVGRKLFF. Written as DNA, the CDR3 is TGTGCCAGCAGCTGGGTGGGAAGAAAACTGTTTTTT.

The V call is TRBV5-1, the J call TRBJ2-2; D not resolved. Deletions cut 4 bases from V and 8 bases from J, with 15 bases between. Per germline, CDR1 SGHRS and CDR2 YFSETQ. CDR3 length: 14 residues. CDR3 DNA sequence: TGCGCCAGCAGCCCCCTCAGTGGGCTGGGGGAGCTGTTTTTT. Its translation is CASSPLSGLGELFF.

This chain uses TRBV30 with TRBJ2-1; possible D gene TRBD1, 6 bases. Germline loops: CDR1 GTSNPN, CDR2 SVGIG (reference sequence). CDR3 size: 13 residues. The V and J ends lost 4 bases and 3 bases respectively, with 10 bases between them. The CDR3, as DNA: TGTGCCTGGAAACAGGGCTTCTACAATGAGCAGTTCTTC. Protein product: CAWKQGFYNEQFF.

This rearrangement joins TRBV7-3 to TRBJ2-7; 8 nucleotides line up with TRBD1. The V gene's germline CDR1 is SGHTA and CDR2 FQGTGA. With 5 bases clipped from V and 1 base from J, the junction kept 4 bases outside the gene matches. This CDR3 is 14 amino acids long. The CDR3: CASSLGTGSYEQYF. The CDR3, as DNA: TGTGCCAGCAGCCTCGGGACAGGATCCTACGAGCAGTACTTC.

The V call is TRBV6-1, the J call TRBJ1-2, with D uncertain. CDR1 is MNHNS, CDR2 SASEGT, per germline. This CDR3 comprises 14 residues. V was cut by 0 bases and J by 4 bases, with 9 bases left in between. CDR3 in amino acids: CASSEAGRSYGYTF. DNA of the CDR3: TGTGCCAGCAGTGAAGCAGGCCGTTCCTATGGCTACACCTTC.

V and J are TRBV9 and TRBJ2-2, with D possibly TRBD2 on 6 matching bases. CDR3 length: 17 residues. V was clipped by 4 bases and J by 1 base, with 17 bases between them. Germline CDR1 and CDR2: SGDLS and YYNGEE. The CDR3 bases are TGTGCCAGCAGCCCGTCTGGGGGGAGTTGGAACACCGGGGAGCTGTTTTTT. It translates to CASSPSGGSWNTGELFF.

V usage is TRBV6-5 and J usage is TRBJ1-2, with 7 bases that match TRBD1. The trim removed 7 bases at V and 5 bases at J, leaving 13 bases unmatched. The CDR3 has 15 residues. CDR1 and CDR2 from the germline V gene are MNHEY and SVGAGI. The CDR3 is CASTYTGDRGYGYTF. Written as DNA, the CDR3 is TGTGCCAGCACCTACACAGGGGATCGGGGATATGGCTACACCTTC.

A single count supports this clone. The CDR3 reads CASSSGLFATNEKLFF. The CDR3 DNA follows: TGTGCCAGCAGCTCAGGGCTATTCGCAACTAATGAAAAACTGTTTTTT. This chain uses TRBV5-4 with TRBJ1-4; TRBD1 is a possible D gene (5 bases). CDR3 length: 16 residues. Germline CDR1 is SGHNT and CDR2 is YYREEE (reference sequence). V was shortened by 3 bases and J by 0 bases, with 12 bases between the two germline ends.

The chain employs TRBV6-6 and TRBJ1-2, with 10 bases matching TRBD1. The CDR3 totals 14 residues. The germline gives CDR1 MNHNY, CDR2 SVGAGI (reference sequence). V shed 7 bases, J shed 3 bases, and the junction held 5 bases outside the gene matches. Here the CDR3 reads CASMRDRGHYGYTF. Here the CDR3 DNA reads TGTGCCAGCATGAGGGACAGGGGTCACTATGGCTACACCTTC.

This chain connects TRBV6-5 to TRBJ2-5; 9 nucleotides match TRBD2. V lost 0 bases, J lost 1 base, and 3 bases stayed unmatched. The CDR3 has 16 amino acids. Germline lookup yields CDR1 MNHEY and CDR2 SVGAGI. The CDR3 loop reads CASSYSRTSAQETQYF. CDR3 sequence (DNA): TGTGCCAGCAGTTACTCGAGGACTAGCGCCCAAGAGACCCAGTACTTC.

The count of this clone is one. The chain carries TRBV28 and TRBJ2-1, with D perhaps given as TRBD1 or TRBD2 (6 bases each). CDR1 and CDR2 (germline): MDHEN, SYDVKM. V lost 5 bases to trimming and J lost 6 bases, with 17 bases between them. The CDR3 is 15 amino acids. The CDR3 sequence: CASSEGDSSSNEQFF. The CDR3 DNA sequence: TGTGCCAGCAGTGAGGGGGACTCGAGCAGCAATGAGCAGTTCTTC.

V gene TRBV11-2 combines with J gene TRBJ2-1; no reliable D call. Germline V gene sequence: CDR1 SGHAT, CDR2 FQNNGV. V was pared by 4 bases and J by 0 bases, with 13 bases between. CDR3 length: 16 amino acids. This CDR3 is CASSSRFAGSYNEQFF. CDR3 DNA sequence: TGTGCCAGCAGCTCCCGCTTCGCTGGCTCCTACAATGAGCAGTTCTTC.

V usage is TRBV10-1 and J usage is TRBJ1-1, with no clear D. The germline V and J ends were trimmed by 6 bases and 1 base, with 9 bases remaining between them. There are 13 residues in the CDR3. The germline CDR1 and CDR2 sequences are WNHNN and SYGVQD (reference sequence). CDR3 sequence (DNA): TGCGCCAGCAGGGGAGGACCGAACACTGAAGCTTTCTTT. Protein product: CASRGGPNTEAFF.